The 8 T cell receptor beta chains listed next were all sequenced from one sample in a study of identical twins. One entry per CDR3 protein results from TCRdb running MiXCR on the 5' RACE reads. The table has roughly 260,000 distinct CDR3 sequences, approximately 7.9% seen once. A further study also used this sample, focusing on yellow fever vaccine responses in identical twins.

Source material: CD8+ T cells sorted from blood. These receptors were obtained from a young woman in good health.

This clonotype occurred a few times. The J gene is TRBJ1-1, the V gene TRBV20-1; D not certain. Per germline, CDR1 DFQATT and CDR2 SNEGSKA (reference sequence). This CDR3 has 12 amino acids. V was cut by 6 bases and J by 2 bases, with 10 bases left in between. The CDR3 nucleotides are TGCAGTGCACCGACACAAAACACTGAAGCTTTCTTT. Translating gives CSAPTQNTEAFF.

This clonotype was seen a few times. The chain is built from TRBV20-1 and TRBJ2-7; 11 nucleotides match TRBD2. This CDR3 is built from 17 residues. Germline loops: CDR1 DFQATT, CDR2 SNEGSKA (reference sequence). The junction had 13 bases not matched to a gene; V was cut back by 4 bases and J by 2 bases. The CDR3 DNA sequence: TGCAGTGCTATAACCGGGACTAGCGGTCTGTCTGCCTACGAGCAGTACTTC. Translation gives CSAITGTSGLSAYEQYF.

This clonotype has more than one count but fewer than ten. The J gene is TRBJ2-2, the V gene TRBV7-6; 8 nucleotides line up with TRBD1. There are 15 residues in the CDR3. J lost 8 bases, V lost 5 bases, and 10 bases had no gene match. Germline CDR1 reads SGHVS; CDR2 reads FNYEAQ. Here the CDR3 DNA reads TGTGCCAGCAGCCACAGACAGGGGATCAGTGGGGAGCTGTTTTTT. The encoded protein is CASSHRQGISGELFF.

The table lists this clonotype with a few counts. CDR3 region: CASSRWASPTSTGELFF. The CDR3 DNA reads as TGTGCCAGCAGCCGGTGGGCCTCCCCAACTAGCACCGGGGAGCTGTTTTTT. V and J are TRBV6-1 and TRBJ2-2, with a weak D call TRBD2 (5 bases). The V end was cut by 6 bases, the J end by 4 bases, with 21 bases between. CDR3 length equals 17 residues. Germline CDR1 reads MNHNS; CDR2 reads SASEGT.

This clonotype appeared many times. The chain carries TRBV29-1 and TRBJ2-7; D not resolved. CDR1 SQVTM and CDR2 ANQGSEA come from the germline V gene. Trimming left V 6 bases short and J 3 bases short, with 9 bases between. CDR3 size: 11 residues. CDR3 DNA sequence: TGCAGCGTCCTCGAGGACTACGAGCAGTACTTC. This encodes CSVLEDYEQYF.

V and J are TRBV24-1 and TRBJ2-3, with D perhaps assigned TRBD1 or TRBD2 (5 bases each). The CDR3 spans 14 residues. Trimming pared 0 bases from V and 5 bases from J, leaving 8 bases between. CDR1 is KGHDR, CDR2 SFDVKD, per germline. CDR3 nucleotides: TGTGCCACCAGTGATTTGGGGACCCGAGATACGCAGTATTTT. Translated, it gives CATSDLGTRDTQYF.

The table lists this clonotype with many counts. The gene calls are TRBV24-1 and TRBJ2-1; D is tentatively TRBD1 or TRBD2 (5 bases each). This CDR3 is 17 amino acids long. The germline V and J ends were trimmed by 2 bases and 0 bases, with 13 bases remaining between them. CDR1 and CDR2 from the germline V gene are KGHDR and SFDVKD. This chain's CDR3 is CATSDSSGTHSYNEQFF. The CDR3 DNA is TGTGCCACCAGTGATTCGTCCGGGACGCACTCCTACAATGAGCAGTTCTTC.

In nucleotides, the CDR3 is TGTGCCAGCAGCTTTTCTCTAGCGGGAGGTCCTGAGACCCAGTACTTC. This translates into CASSFSLAGGPETQYF. This chain links TRBV5-4 with TRBJ2-5, with 11 bases that match TRBD2. In germline, CDR1 is SGHNT, CDR2 YYREEE (reference sequence). V lost 2 bases to trimming and J lost 5 bases; unmatched junction nucleotides: 8. The CDR3 sequence is 16 residues long.